The 21 T cell receptor beta chains in this list originate from one sample, sequenced in a study of shared clonotypes between healthy human individuals. Repertoires were generated with immunoSEQ multiplex PCR, while TCRdb's copy carries only in-frame clones and drops some. The sample lists roughly 480,000 clones, roughly 78% occurring once. The specimen sequenced was PBMCs. The receptors derive from a woman aged 40 to 55 in good health. Some clones in this sample may be carry-over from other donors' samples.

This clone appeared a single time. This chain uses TRBV7-8 with TRBJ1-2, with 10 bases aligning to TRBD1. Trimming removed 4 bases from V and 4 bases from J; junction bases left unmatched: 12. This CDR3 is built from 17 residues. CDR1 SGHVS and CDR2 FQNEAQ come from the germline V gene. The CDR3 sequence: CASSSRDRGDLLYGYTF. In DNA, the CDR3 is TGTGCCAGCAGCTCCCGGGACAGGGGCGATTTACTCTATGGCTACACCTTC. Supplemented by reference TRBV7-8 and TRBJ1-2, the full variable domain reads GAGVSQSPRYKVAKRGQDVALRCDPISGHVSLFWYQQALGQGPEFLTYFQNEAQLDKSGLPSDRFFAERPEGSVSTLKIQRTQQEDSAVYLCASSSRDRGDLLYGYTFGSGTRLTVV.

The chain carries TRBV28 and TRBJ2-2; D ambiguous. V shed 7 bases and J shed 6 bases, with 18 bases lying between them. The CDR3 has 15 residues. Germline V gives CDR1 MDHEN, CDR2 SYDVKM. In nucleotides, the CDR3 is TGTGCCAGCACAGCCGGGTCACCAAGCCCCGGGGAGCTGTTTTTT. It encodes CASTAGSPSPGELFF.

The gene calls are TRBV5-8 and TRBJ1-2, with D uncertain. V was trimmed by 7 bases and J by 0 bases, leaving 10 bases between them. The germline gives CDR1 SGHTS, CDR2 YDEGEE. The CDR3 sequence is 13 residues long. The CDR3 region is CASQSQPNYGYTF. For the CDR3, the DNA is TGTGCCAGCCAGTCGCAACCTAACTATGGCTACACCTTC.

The chain carries TRBV6-5 and TRBJ1-2; D gene ambiguous. The CDR3 has 13 amino acids. Trimming took 7 bases from V and 5 from J, leaving 14 bases between them. Germline CDR1 MNHEY, CDR2 SVGAGI. The CDR3 loop reads CASTDGGLYGYTF. DNA for the CDR3: TGTGCCAGCACGGACGGAGGACTATATGGCTACACCTTC.

V usage is TRBV2 and J usage is TRBJ2-5, with 8 bases that match TRBD2. Germline V lookup: CDR1 SNHLY, CDR2 FYNNEI. V was clipped by 3 bases and J by 5 bases; unmatched bases: 5. This CDR3 comprises 14 residues. CDR3 sequence: CASSEGLVGETQYF. The CDR3 DNA sequence: TGTGCCAGCAGTGAGGGACTAGTGGGCGAGACCCAGTACTTC.

This clone showed up many times. The CDR3 sequence is CASSPFSPLRYEQYF. CDR3 nucleotide sequence: TGTGCCAGCAGCCCCTTTAGTCCCCTTCGTTACGAGCAGTACTTC. V usage is TRBV27 and J usage is TRBJ2-7; no firm D call. Between the trimmed V and J ends, which lost 6 bases and 4 bases, there was a span of 19 bases. Germline V gene lookup returns CDR1 MNHEY and CDR2 SMNVEV (reference sequence). This CDR3 spans 15 amino acids.

This CDR3 reads CASNRDRLNSPLHF. DNA for the CDR3: TGTGCCAGCAATCGGGACAGACTCAATTCACCCCTCCACTTT. The V call is TRBV2, the J call TRBJ1-6; TRBD1 matches at 7 bases. Germline V gene data show CDR1 as SNHLY and CDR2 as FYNNEI. Germline trimming cut 7 bases from V and 7 bases from J; bases unmatched to any gene: 7. The CDR3 covers 14 residues.

V usage is TRBV18 and J usage is TRBJ1-2; a possible D gene is TRBD1 (5 bases). Germline CDR1 is KGHSH and CDR2 is LQKENI. This CDR3 has 12 amino acids. V dropped 3 bases and J dropped 7 bases, with 9 bases sitting between them. This chain's CDR3 is CASSPADSGYTF. CDR3 DNA: TGTGCCAGCTCACCGGCAGACAGTGGCTACACCTTC.

This clone was counted a few times. The chain is built from TRBV19 and TRBJ1-1, with D tentatively TRBD1 (6 bases). From germline, CDR1 is LNHDA and CDR2 SQIVND (reference sequence). Trimming shortened V by 3 bases and J by 11 bases, and 16 bases separated the two germline ends. This CDR3 spans 13 amino acids. The CDR3 loop reads CASSMGAAPGAFF. CDR3 DNA sequence: TGTGCCAGTAGTATGGGGGCAGCGCCGGGGGCTTTCTTT.

CDR3 residues: CASQTSGTYNEQFF. In DNA form, the CDR3 reads TGTGCCAGCCAGACTAGCGGTACCTACAATGAGCAGTTCTTC. The chain recombines TRBV28 with TRBJ2-1; 9 bases match TRBD2. The CDR3 contains 14 residues. CDR1 and CDR2 (germline): MDHEN, SYDVKM. Unmatched junction bases numbered 4, after V lost 8 bases and J lost 2 bases.

This clone showed up just a few times. The chain recombines TRBV5-5 with TRBJ2-5, with unresolved D. CDR3 length: 14 amino acids. Deletions cut 0 bases from V and 5 bases from J, with 11 bases between. Per germline, CDR1 SGHKS and CDR2 YYEKEE (reference sequence). Here the CDR3 reads CASSLDPGRETQYF. In DNA form, the CDR3 reads TGTGCCAGCAGCTTGGACCCGGGTAGGGAGACCCAGTACTTC.

This clone has just a few counts. V and J are TRBV19 and TRBJ2-5; D unclear. The CDR3 runs 13 residues. Germline lookup yields CDR1 LNHDA and CDR2 SQIVND (reference sequence). Deletions cut 3 bases from V and 1 base from J, with 6 bases between. As DNA, the CDR3 is TGTGCCAGTAGTATCAGGCCCCAAGAGACCCAGTACTTC. Its translation: CASSIRPQETQYF.

The rearrangement uses TRBV30 and TRBJ2-7; 14 bases match TRBD2. Germline CDR1 is GTSNPN and CDR2 is SVGIG (reference sequence). CDR3 size: 16 residues. After removal of 5 bases from V and 6 bases from J, the junction contained 12 bases not matched to a gene. The CDR3 sequence is CAWGNLGLAGDAEQYF. For the CDR3, the DNA is TGTGCCTGGGGTAATTTGGGACTAGCGGGAGACGCCGAGCAGTACTTC.

The J gene is TRBJ2-1, the V gene TRBV19, with 7 bases fitting TRBD1. V trimming: 5 bases; J trimming: 10 bases; junction bases outside the gene matches: 8. This CDR3 contains 13 residues. From germline, CDR1 is LNHDA and CDR2 SQIVND (reference sequence). This CDR3 reads CASSSGTAAEQFF. CDR3 sequence (DNA): TGTGCCAGTAGTTCAGGGACAGCAGCCGAGCAGTTCTTC.

This rearrangement joins TRBV6-6 to TRBJ1-5; no firm D call. The CDR3 contains 13 residues. The V and J ends lost 2 bases and 5 bases respectively, with 7 bases between them. Per germline, CDR1 MNHNY and CDR2 SVGAGI (reference sequence). The CDR3 region is CASSYGRDQPQHF. The CDR3 nucleotides are TGTGCCAGCAGTTACGGGCGAGATCAGCCCCAGCATTTT.

V and J are TRBV18 and TRBJ1-1; D uncertain. The length of the CDR3 is 12 residues. Trimming took 11 bases from V and 1 from J, leaving 11 bases between them. In germline, CDR1 is KGHSH, CDR2 LQKENI. The DNA for the CDR3 is TGTGCCGCGAAGGAGCGGAACACTGAAGCTTTCTTT. Encoded protein: CAAKERNTEAFF.

This chain links TRBV7-9 with TRBJ2-5; D may be TRBD2 (6 bases). Trimming shortened V by 1 base and J by 5 bases, and 17 bases separated the two germline ends. Germline V gene sequence: CDR1 SEHNR, CDR2 FQNEAQ (reference sequence). The CDR3 sequence is 16 residues long. DNA for the CDR3: TGTGCCAGCAGCTTAGGGAGGGTAGCGAGTATGGAGACCCAGTACTTC. This codes for CASSLGRVASMETQYF.

V gene TRBV11-2 combines with J gene TRBJ2-1; 9 nucleotides match TRBD2. Trimming removed 3 bases from V and 7 bases from J; junction bases left unmatched: 7. CDR3 size: 15 residues. CDR1 SGHAT and CDR2 FQNNGV come from the germline V gene. The CDR3 sequence is CASSFLGTSLNEQFF. CDR3 sequence (DNA): TGTGCCAGCAGCTTCCTCGGGACTAGCTTGAATGAGCAGTTCTTC. Based on the CDR3 plus reference TRBV11-2 and TRBJ2-1, the full variable domain is EAGVAQSPRYKIIEKRQSVAFWCNPISGHATLYWYQQILGQGPKLLIQFQNNGVVDDSQLPKDRFSAERLKGVDSTLKIQPAKLEDSAVYLCASSFLGTSLNEQFFGPGTRLTVL.

Worth noting for this clone: Other DNA sequences in this sample translate to the same CDR3. This chain's CDR3 is CASSPQGAEQPQHF. As DNA, the CDR3 is TGTGCCAGCTCTCCTCAGGGGGCAGAGCAGCCCCAGCATTTT. This chain links TRBV18 with TRBJ1-5, with TRBD1 matching over 8 bases. Germline V gene sequence: CDR1 KGHSH, CDR2 LQKENI. Losses at the gene ends were 6 bases for V and 7 bases for J; bases not matched to a gene: 8. CDR3 length equals 14 residues.

V gene TRBV7-2 combines with J gene TRBJ2-7, with 13 bases lining up with TRBD2. This CDR3 spans 17 amino acids. The germline V gene has CDR1 SGHTA and CDR2 FQGNSA. Trimming cost V 5 bases and J 2 bases; bases outside gene matches: 9. CDR3 protein: CASSLVGTSGVPYEQYF. The CDR3 DNA is TGTGCCAGCAGCCTAGTTGGGACTAGCGGGGTGCCCTACGAGCAGTACTTC.

Regarding this clone: Other DNA sequences in this sample translate to the same CDR3. V and J are TRBV10-3 and TRBJ1-5; D perhaps matches TRBD1 (5 bases). CDR1 ENHRY and CDR2 SYGVKD come from the germline V gene. V gave up 0 bases and J gave up 4 bases, with 10 bases separating them. The CDR3 totals 15 residues. In nucleotides, the CDR3 is TGTGCCATCAGTGAGTCTAGGGCAGGGAATCAGCCCCAGCATTTT. Its protein is CAISESRAGNQPQHF.